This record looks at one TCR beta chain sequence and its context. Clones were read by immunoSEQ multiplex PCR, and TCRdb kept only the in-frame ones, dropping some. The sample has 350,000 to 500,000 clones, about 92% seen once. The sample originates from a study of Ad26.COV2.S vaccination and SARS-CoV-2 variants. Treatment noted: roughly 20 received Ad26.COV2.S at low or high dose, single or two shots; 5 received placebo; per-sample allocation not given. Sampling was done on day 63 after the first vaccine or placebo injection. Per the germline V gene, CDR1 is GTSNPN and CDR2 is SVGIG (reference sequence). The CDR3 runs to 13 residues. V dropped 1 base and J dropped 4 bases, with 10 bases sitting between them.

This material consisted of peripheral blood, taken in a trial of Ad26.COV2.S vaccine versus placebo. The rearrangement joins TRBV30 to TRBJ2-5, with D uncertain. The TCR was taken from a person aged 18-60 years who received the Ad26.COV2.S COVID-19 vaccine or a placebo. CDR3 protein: CAWSEGLRETQYF. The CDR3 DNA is TGTGCCTGGAGTGAGGGTCTGAGAGAGACCCAGTACTTC.